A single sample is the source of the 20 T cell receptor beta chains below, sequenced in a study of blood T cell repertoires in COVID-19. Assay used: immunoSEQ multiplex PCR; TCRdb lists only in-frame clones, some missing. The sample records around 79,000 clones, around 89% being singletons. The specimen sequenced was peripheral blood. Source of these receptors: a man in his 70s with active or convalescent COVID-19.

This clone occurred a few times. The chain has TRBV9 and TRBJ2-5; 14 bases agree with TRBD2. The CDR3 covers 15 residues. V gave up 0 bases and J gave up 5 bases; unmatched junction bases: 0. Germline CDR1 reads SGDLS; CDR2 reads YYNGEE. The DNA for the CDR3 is TGTGCCAGCAGCGTAGGACTAGCGGGAGGGGAGACCCAGTACTTC. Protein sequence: CASSVGLAGGETQYF. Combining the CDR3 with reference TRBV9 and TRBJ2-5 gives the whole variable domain DSGVTQTPKHLITATGQRVTLRCSPRSGDLSVYWYQQSLDQGLQFLIQYYNGEERAKGNILERFSAQQFPDLHSELNLSSLELGDSALYFCASSVGLAGGETQYFGPGTRLLVL.

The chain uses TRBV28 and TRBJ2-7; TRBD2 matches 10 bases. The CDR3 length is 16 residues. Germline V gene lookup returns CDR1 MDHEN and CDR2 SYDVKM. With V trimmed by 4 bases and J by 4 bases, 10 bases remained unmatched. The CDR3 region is CASSSFPGTSVYEQYF. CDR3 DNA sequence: TGTGCCAGCAGTTCCTTCCCCGGGACTAGCGTTTACGAGCAGTACTTC.

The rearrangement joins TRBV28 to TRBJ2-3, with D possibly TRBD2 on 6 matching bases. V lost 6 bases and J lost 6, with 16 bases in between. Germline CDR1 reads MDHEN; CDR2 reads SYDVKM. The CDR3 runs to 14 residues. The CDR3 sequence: CASRPPGARDTQYF. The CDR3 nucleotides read TGTGCCAGCAGACCACCGGGAGCTCGGGATACGCAGTATTTT. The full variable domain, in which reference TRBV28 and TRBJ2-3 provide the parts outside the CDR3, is DVKVTQSSRYLVKRTGEKVFLECVQDMDHENMFWYRQDPGLGLRLIYFSYDVKMKEKGDIPEGYSVSREKKERFSLILESASTNQTSMYLCASRPPGARDTQYFGPGTRLTVL.

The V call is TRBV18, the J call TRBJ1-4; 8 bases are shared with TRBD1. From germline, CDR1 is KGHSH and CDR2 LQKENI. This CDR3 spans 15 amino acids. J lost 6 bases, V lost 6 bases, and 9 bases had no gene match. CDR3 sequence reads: CASSRSRGLDEKLFF. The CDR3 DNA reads TGTGCCAGCTCCCGCTCCAGGGGGCTCGATGAAAAACTGTTTTTT.

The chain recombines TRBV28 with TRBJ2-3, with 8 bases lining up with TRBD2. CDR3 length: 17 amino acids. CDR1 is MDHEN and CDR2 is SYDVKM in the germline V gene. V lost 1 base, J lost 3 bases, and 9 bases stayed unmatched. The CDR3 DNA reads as TGTGCCAGCAGTTTATTTTACGAGCGGGAGAATACAGATACGCAGTATTTT. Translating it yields CASSLFYERENTDTQYF. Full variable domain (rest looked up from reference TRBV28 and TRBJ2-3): DVKVTQSSRYLVKRTGEKVFLECVQDMDHENMFWYRQDPGLGLRLIYFSYDVKMKEKGDIPEGYSVSREKKERFSLILESASTNQTSMYLCASSLFYERENTDTQYFGPGTRLTVL.

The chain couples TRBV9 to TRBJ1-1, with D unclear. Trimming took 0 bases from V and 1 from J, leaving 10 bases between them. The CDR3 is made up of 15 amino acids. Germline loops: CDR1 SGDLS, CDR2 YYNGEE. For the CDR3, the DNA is TGTGCCAGCAGCGTAGGGGGAGGAACGAACACTGAAGCTTTCTTT. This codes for CASSVGGGTNTEAFF.

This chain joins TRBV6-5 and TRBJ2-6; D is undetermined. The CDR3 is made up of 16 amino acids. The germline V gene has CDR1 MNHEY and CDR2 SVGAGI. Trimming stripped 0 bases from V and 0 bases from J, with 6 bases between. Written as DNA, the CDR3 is TGTGCCAGCAGTTACTCTTTCAGCTCTGGGGCCAACGTCCTGACTTTC. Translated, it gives CASSYSFSSGANVLTF.

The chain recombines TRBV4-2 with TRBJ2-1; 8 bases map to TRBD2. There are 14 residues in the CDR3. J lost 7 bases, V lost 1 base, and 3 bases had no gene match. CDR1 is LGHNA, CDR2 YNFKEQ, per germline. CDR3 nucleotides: TGTGCCAGCAGCCAAGTCCGGGAGGGTAATGAGCAGTTCTTC. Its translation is CASSQVREGNEQFF.

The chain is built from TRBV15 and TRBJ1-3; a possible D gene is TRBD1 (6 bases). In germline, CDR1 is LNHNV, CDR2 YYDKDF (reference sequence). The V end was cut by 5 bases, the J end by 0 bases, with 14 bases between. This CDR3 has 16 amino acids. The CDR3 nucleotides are TGTGCCACCAGCCCCAGACAGGTCGGCTCTGGAAACACCATATATTTT. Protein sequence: CATSPRQVGSGNTIYF.

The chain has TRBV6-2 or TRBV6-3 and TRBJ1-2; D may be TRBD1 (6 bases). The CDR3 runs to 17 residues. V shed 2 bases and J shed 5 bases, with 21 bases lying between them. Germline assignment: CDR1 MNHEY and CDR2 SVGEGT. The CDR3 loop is CASSYTATGSRGYGYTF. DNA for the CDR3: TGTGCCAGCAGTTACACAGCGACAGGATCGAGAGGGTATGGCTACACCTTC.

The DNA for the CDR3 is TGTGCCAGCAGCATACGTTATAAAGGGGCTAGCACAGATACGCAGTATTTT. It yields the protein CASSIRYKGASTDTQYF. This chain links TRBV21-1 with TRBJ2-3; TRBD1 reflects the table's D call only, with no check against the DNA. TRBV21-1 is a known pseudogene. The CDR3 runs to 17 residues.

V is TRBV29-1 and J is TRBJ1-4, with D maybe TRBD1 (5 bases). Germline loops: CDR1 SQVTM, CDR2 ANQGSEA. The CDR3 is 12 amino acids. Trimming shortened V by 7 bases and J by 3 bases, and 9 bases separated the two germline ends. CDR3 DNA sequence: TGCAGCGCCTACAGGTCTAATGAAAAACTGTTTTTT. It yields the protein CSAYRSNEKLFF.

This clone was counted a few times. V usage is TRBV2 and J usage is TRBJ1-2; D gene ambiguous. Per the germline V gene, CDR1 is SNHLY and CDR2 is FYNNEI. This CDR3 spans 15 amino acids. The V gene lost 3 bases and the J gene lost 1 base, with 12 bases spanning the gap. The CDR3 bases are TGTGCCAGCAGTGATGGTCGTGGGAGTAACTATGGCTACACCTTC. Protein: CASSDGRGSNYGYTF.

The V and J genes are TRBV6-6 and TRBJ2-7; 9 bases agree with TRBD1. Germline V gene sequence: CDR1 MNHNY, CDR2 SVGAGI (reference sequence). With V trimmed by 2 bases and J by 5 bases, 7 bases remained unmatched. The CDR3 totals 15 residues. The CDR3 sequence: CASSYGGQGRNEQYF. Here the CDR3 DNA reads TGTGCCAGCAGTTACGGGGGACAGGGAAGGAACGAGCAGTACTTC.

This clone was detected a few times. The CDR3 region has the DNA TGTGCCAGCAATGGGGGGGGGCCTAACTATGGCTACACCTTC. Its protein product is CASNGGGPNYGYTF. The chain recombines TRBV27 with TRBJ1-2; the D gene is possibly TRBD1 (6 bases). Germline V gene sequence: CDR1 MNHEY, CDR2 SMNVEV (reference sequence). CDR3 size: 14 residues. The V end was cut by 7 bases, the J end by 0 bases, with 12 bases between.

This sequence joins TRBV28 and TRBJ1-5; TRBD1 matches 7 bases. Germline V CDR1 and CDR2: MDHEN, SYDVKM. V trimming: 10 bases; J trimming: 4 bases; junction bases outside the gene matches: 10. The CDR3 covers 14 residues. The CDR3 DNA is TGTGCCACCCATAGGACAGGAGAAAATCAGCCCCAGCATTTT. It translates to CATHRTGENQPQHF. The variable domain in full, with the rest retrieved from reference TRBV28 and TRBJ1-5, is DVKVTQSSRYLVKRTGEKVFLECVQDMDHENMFWYRQDPGLGLRLIYFSYDVKMKEKGDIPEGYSVSREKKERFSLILESASTNQTSMYLCATHRTGENQPQHFGDGTRLSIL.

The CDR3 DNA is TGTGCCAGCAGTTCTGCCACGGACAGTCTTTCCTACACCTTC. Amino acid sequence: CASSSATDSLSYTF. This rearrangement joins TRBV6-5 to TRBJ1-2; possibly TRBD1 for D (6 bases). The germline CDR1 and CDR2 sequences are MNHEY and SVGAGI. Trimming stripped 4 bases from V and 10 bases from J, with 19 bases between. The CDR3 spans 14 residues.

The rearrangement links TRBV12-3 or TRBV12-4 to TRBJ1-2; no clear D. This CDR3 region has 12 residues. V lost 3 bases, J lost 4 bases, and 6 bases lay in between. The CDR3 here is CASSFPSYGYTF. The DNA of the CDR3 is TGTGCCAGCAGTTTCCCCAGCTATGGCTACACCTTC.

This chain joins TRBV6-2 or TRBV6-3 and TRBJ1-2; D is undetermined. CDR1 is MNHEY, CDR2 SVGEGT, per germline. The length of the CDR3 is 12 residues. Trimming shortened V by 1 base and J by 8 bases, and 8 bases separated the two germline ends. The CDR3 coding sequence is TGTGCCAGCAGTTACTGGGCTGGCGGCTACACCTTC. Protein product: CASSYWAGGYTF.

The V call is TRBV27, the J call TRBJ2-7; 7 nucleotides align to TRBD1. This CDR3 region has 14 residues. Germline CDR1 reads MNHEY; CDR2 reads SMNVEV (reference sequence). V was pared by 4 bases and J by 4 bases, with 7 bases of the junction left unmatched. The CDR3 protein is CASSSRQGGYEQYF. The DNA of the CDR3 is TGTGCCAGCAGTTCTAGACAGGGTGGATACGAGCAGTACTTC.